The rows below give T cell receptor beta chains drawn from one sample of a study of cytomegalovirus exposure and HLA in healthy donors. Generated by immunoSEQ multiplex PCR, the TCRdb table keeps only in-frame clones and is missing some. In the table there are around 78,000 clones, approximately 84% of which are singletons. Material for sequencing was PBMCs. These receptors were taken from a woman in her fifties or sixties in good health and CMV-seronegative. Both conserved end residues are part of each CDR3. A D gene is named only where the DNA matches it firmly. Clone size is given for some rows only: seen once, a few or many times, or a class if the clone is expanded.

size: -
J: TRBJ2-7
D: -
V: TRBV7-9
DNA: TGTGCCAGCAGCCCTACGTCCTACGAGCAGTACTTC
CDR3: CASSPTSYEQYF

size: -
J: TRBJ2-1
D: -
V: TRBV6-5
DNA: TGTGCCAGCAACACCCTAAAAGGGGCCTACAATGAGCAGTTCTTC
CDR3: CASNTLKGAYNEQFF

size: -
J: TRBJ1-4
D: TRBD1
V: TRBV5-1
DNA: TGCGCCAGCAGCTTAACAGGGGGCATTAATGAAAAACTGTTTTTT
CDR3: CASSLTGGINEKLFF

size: -
J: TRBJ1-1
D: -
V: TRBV11-2
DNA: TGTGCCAGCAGCTCCGCCACTGACACAGGGTCGACTGAAGCTTTCTTT
CDR3: CASSSATDTGSTEAFF

size: once
J: TRBJ2-1
D: -
V: TRBV2
DNA: TGTGCCAGCAGTGAAACAGTCCATTGGAACAATGAGCAGTTCTTC
CDR3: CASSETVHWNNEQFF

size: few
J: TRBJ2-3
D: TRBD2
V: TRBV28
DNA: TGTGCCAGCAGTTCTCCCGGCGGGAGGGCCGCAGATACGCAGTATTTT
CDR3: CASSSPGGRAADTQYF

size: -
J: TRBJ2-2
D: -
V: TRBV10-3
DNA: TGTGCCATCAGTGAGTCCGAGACAGGTCACACCGGGGAGCTGTTTTTT
CDR3: CAISESETGHTGELFF

size: -
J: TRBJ1-4
D: -
V: TRBV30
DNA: TGTGCCTGGAGTGTACGGTCGACAGCCGCAACTAATGAAAAACTGTTTTTT
CDR3: CAWSVRSTAATNEKLFF

size: -
J: TRBJ1-2
D: -
V: TRBV4-2
DNA: TGTGCCAGCAGCCCGGACTCTTATGGCTACACCTTC
CDR3: CASSPDSYGYTF

size: few
J: TRBJ2-2
D: TRBD1
V: TRBV2
DNA: TGTGCCAGCAGGGGGACAGGGGGCTCCGGGGAGCTGTTTTTT
CDR3: CASRGTGGSGELFF

size: -
J: TRBJ2-7
D: TRBD2
V: TRBV7-3
DNA: TGTGCCAGCAGCCCAGGACTAGCGGATACCTACGAGCAGTACTTC
CDR3: CASSPGLADTYEQYF

size: -
J: TRBJ2-1
D: -
V: TRBV18
DNA: TGTGCCAGCTCACCTAATCTGCTAGACCTAGGGGATGAGCAGTTCTTC
CDR3: CASSPNLLDLGDEQFF

size: -
J: TRBJ2-1
D: -
V: TRBV28
DNA: TGTGCCAGCTTTACAAGGGGGACCTCCTACAATGAGCAGTTCTTC
CDR3: CASFTRGTSYNEQFF

size: few
J: TRBJ2-3
D: TRBD2
V: TRBV6-4
DNA: TGTGCCAGCAGTGACTCCGGGGGAGGGAGCACAGATACGCAGTATTTT
CDR3: CASSDSGGGSTDTQYF

size: -
J: TRBJ2-2
D: -
V: TRBV9
DNA: TGTGCCAGCAGCGTTGGACAGCGGGGTACCGGGGAGCTGTTTTTT
CDR3: CASSVGQRGTGELFF

size: -
J: TRBJ2-1
D: TRBD1
V: TRBV25-1
DNA: TGTGCCAGCACCTCCCCGACAGGGGTCTACAATGAGCAGTTCTTC
CDR3: CASTSPTGVYNEQFF

size: -
J: TRBJ1-1
D: TRBD1
V: TRBV2
DNA: TGTGCCAGCAGTTCAGACAGGGGGCCTCTGGCTGAAGCTTTCTTT
CDR3: CASSSDRGPLAEAFF

size: -
J: TRBJ2-5
D: TRBD1
V: TRBV27
DNA: TGTGCCAGCAGTTCGAGACCTGACAGGGCTGATGGGACCCAGTACTTC
CDR3: CASSSRPDRADGTQYF

size: -
J: TRBJ1-1
D: -
V: TRBV29-1
DNA: TGCAGCGTTGAAGAAGGGGTGTCGAACACTGAAGCTTTCTTT
CDR3: CSVEEGVSNTEAFF

size: -
J: TRBJ1-1
D: -
V: TRBV4-1
DNA: TGCGCCAGCAGCCAAGCGCGCAGGGTGGGCACTGAAGCTTTCTTT
CDR3: CASSQARRVGTEAFF

size: once
J: TRBJ1-4
D: -
V: TRBV7-9
DNA: TGTGCCAGCAGCTCGACACAAACTAATGAAAAACTGTTTTTT
CDR3: CASSSTQTNEKLFF

size: -
J: TRBJ2-1
D: TRBD2
V: TRBV15
DNA: TGTGCCACCAGCAGAAGCCTTTTTGGGACTAGCGGGAACAATGAGCAGTTCTTC
CDR3: CATSRSLFGTSGNNEQFF

size: -
J: TRBJ1-1
D: -
V: TRBV5-1
DNA: TGCGCCAGCAGGCCCGGGACACTCAACACTGAAGCTTTCTTT
CDR3: CASRPGTLNTEAFF

size: -
J: TRBJ2-4
D: -
V: TRBV29-1
DNA: TGCAGCGGGGGACTAGCCAAAAACATTCAGTACTTC
CDR3: CSGGLAKNIQYF

size: -
J: TRBJ1-2
D: TRBD1
V: TRBV5-1
DNA: TGCGCCAGCACGACAGGGGGCTACTATGGCTACACCTTC
CDR3: CASTTGGYYGYTF

size: -
J: TRBJ2-3
D: -
V: TRBV5-6
DNA: TGTGCCAGCAGCTTGGATGGCGGGTGGGGATCGGGGTTTACAGATACGCAGTATTTT
CDR3: CASSLDGGWGSGFTDTQYF

size: once
J: TRBJ2-1
D: TRBD2
V: TRBV4-1
DNA: TGCGCCAGCAGCCAGACTAGCGGGGGAGGTGAGCAGTTCTTC
CDR3: CASSQTSGGGEQFF

size: few
J: TRBJ2-3
D: TRBD1
V: TRBV6-6
DNA: TGTGCCAGCTCCGGACAGGGGTTCAGCGATACGCAGTATTTT
CDR3: CASSGQGFSDTQYF

size: -
J: TRBJ2-3
D: -
V: TRBV18
DNA: TGTGCCAGCTCACCACCAGGCCAGGGGCCTGGTACAGATACGCAGTATTTT
CDR3: CASSPPGQGPGTDTQYF

size: -
J: TRBJ1-5
D: -
V: TRBV28
DNA: TGTGCCAGCAGTGTACTGACAGGAGGCAATCAGCCCCAGCATTTT
CDR3: CASSVLTGGNQPQHF

size: -
J: TRBJ2-1
D: TRBD2
V: TRBV19
DNA: TGTGCCAGTAGTAGAAGCGGGAGCTACAATGAGCAGTTCTTC
CDR3: CASSRSGSYNEQFF

size: few
J: TRBJ2-7
D: -
V: TRBV11-2
DNA: TGTGCCAGCAGCTTCGGAGCGAGCCGTCTATTCTCCTACGAGCAGTACTTC
CDR3: CASSFGASRLFSYEQYF

size: few
J: TRBJ1-2
D: TRBD1
V: TRBV7-9
DNA: TGTGCCAGCAGCTTAGGACAGGGGTCCGGTGGCTACACCTTC
CDR3: CASSLGQGSGGYTF

size: -
J: TRBJ1-2
D: -
V: TRBV27
DNA: TGTGCCAGCAGTTCGGGCTTCGGGGGTATTCGCTCTGGCTACACCTTC
CDR3: CASSSGFGGIRSGYTF

size: -
J: TRBJ1-5
D: TRBD1
V: TRBV6-6
DNA: TGTGCCAGCCGTAGAGGGACAGGGGGCAATCAGCCCCAGCATTTT
CDR3: CASRRGTGGNQPQHF

size: -
J: TRBJ1-1
D: -
V: TRBV19
DNA: TGTGCCAGTAGTATCAGTCCCAGGGGTGCTTCGGCTTTCTTT
CDR3: CASSISPRGASAFF

size: -
J: TRBJ2-1
D: -
V: TRBV7-9
DNA: TGTGCCAGCAGCCAGACCTCAGGTTACAATGAGCAGTTCTTC
CDR3: CASSQTSGYNEQFF

size: -
J: TRBJ1-4
D: TRBD1
V: TRBV4-1
DNA: TGCGCCAGCAGCCAAGATGAGGGACAGGGGGCGATAAGCGGTGAAAAACTGTTTTTT
CDR3: CASSQDEGQGAISGEKLFF

size: -
J: TRBJ1-4
D: TRBD1
V: TRBV2
DNA: TGTGCCAGCCGACAGGGCGTTGCAACTAATGAAAAACTGTTTTTT
CDR3: CASRQGVATNEKLFF

size: -
J: TRBJ2-7
D: -
V: TRBV9
DNA: TGTGCCAGCAGCCCAAGGGGGGGTCCCTACGAGCAGTACTTC
CDR3: CASSPRGGPYEQYF

size: -
J: TRBJ2-5
D: TRBD2
V: TRBV9
DNA: TGTGCCAGCAGCGTAGGTAATAGCGGGAGGGTCGAGACCCAGTACTTC
CDR3: CASSVGNSGRVETQYF

size: -
J: TRBJ1-1
D: -
V: TRBV5-1
DNA: TGCGCCAGCAGCGGAACAGTGATGAACACTGAAGCTTTCTTT
CDR3: CASSGTVMNTEAFF

size: -
J: TRBJ1-2
D: -
V: TRBV14
DNA: TGTGCCAGCAGCCATACAGGGAGCGGCTACACCTTC
CDR3: CASSHTGSGYTF

size: -
J: TRBJ2-7
D: TRBD2
V: TRBV6-1
DNA: TGTGCCAGCAGTGAAGCGGGATGGGGAGCGGGAGGTGGGGACTACGAGCAGTACTTC
CDR3: CASSEAGWGAGGGDYEQYF

size: -
J: TRBJ2-6
D: -
V: TRBV5-1
DNA: TGCGCCAGCAGCTTCCGAGACTCTGGGGCCAACGTCCTGACTTTC
CDR3: CASSFRDSGANVLTF

size: -
J: TRBJ1-1
D: -
V: TRBV27
DNA: TGTGCCAGCAGTTTTAGGGGGGGGCGAGCTTTCTTT
CDR3: CASSFRGGRAFF

size: -
J: TRBJ2-5
D: -
V: TRBV28
DNA: TGTGCCAGCACTCCGAGACAGGTCCAAGAAGGGCGGGAGACCCAGTACTTC
CDR3: CASTPRQVQEGRETQYF

size: -
J: TRBJ1-1
D: -
V: TRBV19
DNA: TGTGCCAGTAGTCCACTCGGGGGGACTGAAGCTTTCTTT
CDR3: CASSPLGGTEAFF

size: -
J: TRBJ1-1
D: -
V: TRBV9
DNA: TGTGCCAGCAGCGTAGAAGGCGGGACTGAAGCTTTCTTT
CDR3: CASSVEGGTEAFF

size: -
J: TRBJ1-2
D: -
V: TRBV7-2
DNA: TGTGCCAGCAGCTTATACTTAGACGGGGGCTACACCTTC
CDR3: CASSLYLDGGYTF

size: -
J: TRBJ1-4
D: -
V: TRBV9
DNA: TGTGCCAGCAGCGTAGGGGACACAGCAACTAATGAAAAACTGTTTTTT
CDR3: CASSVGDTATNEKLFF

size: -
J: TRBJ1-5
D: TRBD1
V: TRBV6-5
DNA: TGTGCCAGCGGGACAGTCTTGGATCAGCCCCAGCATTTT
CDR3: CASGTVLDQPQHF

size: once
J: TRBJ2-7
D: TRBD2
V: TRBV5-1
DNA: TGCGCCAGCAAGCTAGCGGGAGGGGATGGCTACGAGCAGTACTTC
CDR3: CASKLAGGDGYEQYF